This is a list of T cell receptor beta chains from one sample in a study of shared T cell receptors in the human thymus. The assay was immunoSEQ multiplex PCR, and TCRdb's table has in-frame clones only and misses some. The table lists hundreds of thousands of clones, roughly 86% of them singletons. These sequences were also reported in another study, on human thymus T cells.

What was sequenced was thymocytes. The receptors shown here come from a boy younger than two with a congenital heart defect. Each CDR3 is given with its conserved first and last residue. Fields, in order: D gene, clone size, V gene, CDR3 length, J gene, CDR3 DNA, CDR3 protein. D genes are given only for firm matches. The size of a clone is reported for some rows only, either as once, few or many, or as a class for expanded clones.

d_gene: NA; abundance: NA; v_gene: TRBV19; len: 15; j_gene: TRBJ1-5; CDR3nt: TGTGCCAGCGCCGAGGGTACAGGGACCAATCAGCCCCAGCATTTT; CDR3aa: CASAEGTGTNQPQHF
d_gene: TRBD2; abundance: NA; v_gene: TRBV4-3; len: 17; j_gene: TRBJ2-3; CDR3nt: TGCGCCAGCAGCCAACCTGGGAGAGCGGGACGCACAGATACGCAGTATTTT; CDR3aa: CASSQPGRAGRTDTQYF
d_gene: TRBD1; abundance: NA; v_gene: TRBV7-9; len: 18; j_gene: TRBJ2-7; CDR3nt: TGTGCCAGCAGCCCTCGTCCCGGGACAGGGGAGGGTGGCTACGAGCAGTACTTC; CDR3aa: CASSPRPGTGEGGYEQYF
d_gene: NA; abundance: NA; v_gene: TRBV5-5; len: 12; j_gene: TRBJ2-7; CDR3nt: TGTGCCAGCAGCTTGGCCTTCTACGAGCAGTACTTC; CDR3aa: CASSLAFYEQYF
d_gene: TRBD1; abundance: NA; v_gene: TRBV28; len: 15; j_gene: TRBJ1-3; CDR3nt: TGTGCCAGCATCAATCACAGGGGCTCAGGAAACACCATATATTTT; CDR3aa: CASINHRGSGNTIYF
d_gene: NA; abundance: NA; v_gene: TRBV6-1; len: 11; j_gene: TRBJ1-2; CDR3nt: TGTGCCAGCAGCAGGGTTGGTGGCTACACCTTC; CDR3aa: CASSRVGGYTF
d_gene: NA; abundance: NA; v_gene: TRBV11-2; len: 15; j_gene: TRBJ2-7; CDR3nt: TGTGCCAGCAGCGTCCCAATGTCTGCGACCTACGAGCAGTACTTC; CDR3aa: CASSVPMSATYEQYF
d_gene: TRBD1; abundance: NA; v_gene: TRBV5-5; len: 18; j_gene: TRBJ1-2; CDR3nt: TGTGCCAGCAGCCCACCTGAGGGCAGGGGGCGGGACGGCCCTGGCTACACCTTC; CDR3aa: CASSPPEGRGRDGPGYTF
d_gene: TRBD2; abundance: NA; v_gene: TRBV7-2; len: 17; j_gene: TRBJ2-3; CDR3nt: TGTGCCAGCAGCACCAGCAGTCAGCGGGAGTTCACAGATACGCAGTATTTT; CDR3aa: CASSTSSQREFTDTQYF
d_gene: TRBD1; abundance: NA; v_gene: TRBV7-9; len: 15; j_gene: TRBJ2-7; CDR3nt: TGTGCCAGCAGCTTAGAGGGACAGGCCTTCTACGAGCAGTACTTC; CDR3aa: CASSLEGQAFYEQYF
d_gene: NA; abundance: once; v_gene: TRBV14; len: 13; j_gene: TRBJ2-5; CDR3nt: TGTGCCAGCAGCCAACCATCCCAAGAGACCCAGTACTTC; CDR3aa: CASSQPSQETQYF
d_gene: NA; abundance: NA; v_gene: TRBV5-1; len: 16; j_gene: TRBJ1-2; CDR3nt: TGCGCCAGCAGCTTTTCCCCACGGGGGGGTTACTATGGCTACACCTTC; CDR3aa: CASSFSPRGGYYGYTF
d_gene: NA; abundance: few; v_gene: TRBV30; len: 16; j_gene: TRBJ1-6; CDR3nt: TGTGCCTGGAGTGTACAAGGACATCGTTATAATTCACCCCTCCACTTT; CDR3aa: CAWSVQGHRYNSPLHF
d_gene: NA; abundance: NA; v_gene: TRBV9; len: 16; j_gene: TRBJ1-4; CDR3nt: TGTGCCAGCAGACCAACCGTTCGGAGGGGAGGGGAAAAACTGTTTTTT; CDR3aa: CASRPTVRRGGEKLFF
d_gene: TRBD2; abundance: NA; v_gene: TRBV4-1; len: 18; j_gene: TRBJ2-3; CDR3nt: TGCGCCAGCAGCCAAGGGGGGCTAGCGGGAGTTGTAACAGATACGCAGTATTTT; CDR3aa: CASSQGGLAGVVTDTQYF
d_gene: NA; abundance: NA; v_gene: TRBV20-1; len: 11; j_gene: TRBJ1-1; CDR3nt: TGCAGTGCCGATCGCGTTTTAGAAGCTTTCTTT; CDR3aa: CSADRVLEAFF
d_gene: TRBD1; abundance: NA; v_gene: TRBV5-4; len: 16; j_gene: TRBJ1-5; CDR3nt: TGTGCCAGCAGCTATACCGGGACAGGGGGCTGTCAGCCCCAGCATTTT; CDR3aa: CASSYTGTGGCQPQHF
d_gene: NA; abundance: NA; v_gene: TRBV18; len: 15; j_gene: TRBJ1-2; CDR3nt: TGTGCCAGCTCACCACCGGGGGAGGAGTTTGATGGCTACACCTTC; CDR3aa: CASSPPGEEFDGYTF
d_gene: TRBD1; abundance: NA; v_gene: TRBV28; len: 15; j_gene: TRBJ2-5; CDR3nt: TGTGCCAGCAGTCGGGACAGGGAAGGAAGAGAGACCCAGTACTTC; CDR3aa: CASSRDREGRETQYF
d_gene: TRBD2; abundance: NA; v_gene: TRBV6-5; len: 16; j_gene: TRBJ2-7; CDR3nt: TGTGCCAGCAGTTACGGCGGGAGGGCCTTACTGAGCGAGCAGTACTTC; CDR3aa: CASSYGGRALLSEQYF
d_gene: TRBD1; abundance: NA; v_gene: TRBV19; len: 15; j_gene: TRBJ1-4; CDR3nt: TGTGCCAGTAGTATAGGGACAGGGACAAATGAAAAACTGTTTTTT; CDR3aa: CASSIGTGTNEKLFF
d_gene: TRBD1; abundance: NA; v_gene: TRBV27; len: 13; j_gene: TRBJ1-1; CDR3nt: TGTGCCAGCAGTCGTCGGGAACAGGGGAAAGCTTTCTTT; CDR3aa: CASSRREQGKAFF
d_gene: NA; abundance: NA; v_gene: TRBV7-9; len: 15; j_gene: TRBJ2-1; CDR3nt: TGTGCCAGCAGCTTGTCCGGACTTAAGTACAATGAGCAGTTCTTC; CDR3aa: CASSLSGLKYNEQFF
d_gene: NA; abundance: NA; v_gene: TRBV30; len: 16; j_gene: TRBJ2-3; CDR3nt: TGTGCCTGGAGTGTACGGGGATCGAAGTCCACAGATACGCAGTATTTT; CDR3aa: CAWSVRGSKSTDTQYF
d_gene: NA; abundance: NA; v_gene: TRBV18; len: 16; j_gene: TRBJ1-4; CDR3nt: TGTGCCAGCGCTTCCACGGGTCAGGGTAGTGATGAAAAACTGTTTTTT; CDR3aa: CASASTGQGSDEKLFF
d_gene: TRBD1; abundance: NA; v_gene: TRBV6-6; len: 14; j_gene: TRBJ2-7; CDR3nt: TGTGCCAGCAGCCCCGGACAGGGGAAGTGCGAGCAGTACTTC; CDR3aa: CASSPGQGKCEQYF
d_gene: NA; abundance: NA; v_gene: TRBV6-5; len: 14; j_gene: TRBJ1-2; CDR3nt: TGTGCCAGCAGAAACTCCTCAGCGTTCTATGGCTACACCTTC; CDR3aa: CASRNSSAFYGYTF
d_gene: TRBD2; abundance: NA; v_gene: TRBV5-6; len: 15; j_gene: TRBJ2-3; CDR3nt: TGTGCCAGCAGCTTGTCTAGCGGGAGCACAGATACGCAGTATTTT; CDR3aa: CASSLSSGSTDTQYF
d_gene: TRBD2; abundance: NA; v_gene: TRBV4-2; len: 13; j_gene: TRBJ2-7; CDR3nt: TGTGCCAGCAGGGGGCGGGGGGGCAGCGAGCAGTACTTC; CDR3aa: CASRGRGGSEQYF
d_gene: NA; abundance: NA; v_gene: TRBV18; len: 16; j_gene: TRBJ2-1; CDR3nt: TGTGCCAGCTCACGAGGTCTAGCGAGCGCCTACAATGAGCAGTTCTTC; CDR3aa: CASSRGLASAYNEQFF
d_gene: TRBD1; abundance: NA; v_gene: TRBV6-1; len: 16; j_gene: TRBJ1-1; CDR3nt: TGTGCCAGCAGCGAAGACGCCGGGACAGTACTTACTGAAGCTTTCTTT; CDR3aa: CASSEDAGTVLTEAFF
d_gene: TRBD2; abundance: NA; v_gene: TRBV10-2; len: 19; j_gene: TRBJ2-1; CDR3nt: TGCGCCAGCAATCAACCGGGACTAGCGGGAGGGCCGGTTGCGAATGAGCAGTTCTTC; CDR3aa: CASNQPGLAGGPVANEQFF
d_gene: TRBD1; abundance: NA; v_gene: TRBV30; len: 14; j_gene: TRBJ1-4; CDR3nt: TGTGCCTGGAGTAGGGGGCAGGGCAATGAAAAACTGTTTTTT; CDR3aa: CAWSRGQGNEKLFF
d_gene: TRBD2; abundance: once; v_gene: TRBV7-2; len: 15; j_gene: TRBJ2-7; CDR3nt: TGTGCCAGCAGCTTAGAGCGGGAGTGCATCTACGAGCAGTACTTC; CDR3aa: CASSLERECIYEQYF
d_gene: TRBD2; abundance: NA; v_gene: TRBV27; len: 19; j_gene: TRBJ2-7; CDR3nt: TGTGCCAGCAGTTCCTATCGCCCGGGACTAGCGGGGGTACCGTACGAGCAGTACTTC; CDR3aa: CASSSYRPGLAGVPYEQYF
d_gene: NA; abundance: NA; v_gene: TRBV14; len: 11; j_gene: TRBJ1-1; CDR3nt: TGTGCCATCAACAATGGCACTGAAGCTTTCTTT; CDR3aa: CAINNGTEAFF
d_gene: TRBD1; abundance: NA; v_gene: TRBV2; len: 14; j_gene: TRBJ1-1; CDR3nt: TGTGCCAGCAGTGCTAAGGACAGGGACACTGAAGCTTTCTTT; CDR3aa: CASSAKDRDTEAFF
d_gene: NA; abundance: NA; v_gene: TRBV5-1; len: 18; j_gene: TRBJ2-7; CDR3nt: TGCGCCAGCAGCTTGGACGGACAGCTTGAAACTTCATCCTACGAGCAGTACTTC; CDR3aa: CASSLDGQLETSSYEQYF
d_gene: TRBD2; abundance: few; v_gene: TRBV28; len: 13; j_gene: TRBJ2-7; CDR3nt: TGTGCCAGCAGGTTAGCGGGACCCTACGAGCAGTACTTC; CDR3aa: CASRLAGPYEQYF
d_gene: TRBD2; abundance: NA; v_gene: TRBV4-1; len: 14; j_gene: TRBJ2-7; CDR3nt: TGCGCCAGCAGCCAGAGCGGGGGGATCTACGAGCAGTACTTC; CDR3aa: CASSQSGGIYEQYF
d_gene: TRBD1; abundance: once; v_gene: TRBV19; len: 14; j_gene: TRBJ1-1; CDR3nt: TGTGCCAGTAGTCGCGGGACAGTCAACACTGAAGCTTTCTTT; CDR3aa: CASSRGTVNTEAFF
d_gene: TRBD1; abundance: NA; v_gene: TRBV28; len: 16; j_gene: TRBJ1-3; CDR3nt: TGTGCCAGCTTAGGGACAGGGGAAATCTCTGGAAACACCATATATTTT; CDR3aa: CASLGTGEISGNTIYF
d_gene: TRBD1; abundance: NA; v_gene: TRBV27; len: 15; j_gene: TRBJ1-3; CDR3nt: TGTGCCAGCAGTTCAGGGGGCGCTGTTGGAAACACCATATATTTT; CDR3aa: CASSSGGAVGNTIYF
d_gene: NA; abundance: NA; v_gene: TRBV15; len: 18; j_gene: TRBJ1-6; CDR3nt: TGTGCCACCAGCAGAGTCCCGCAACTAAGTTCCTATAATTCACCCCTCCACTTT; CDR3aa: CATSRVPQLSSYNSPLHF
d_gene: NA; abundance: NA; v_gene: TRBV7-9; len: 17; j_gene: TRBJ2-3; CDR3nt: TGTGCCAGCAGCTTAGGCTCTAGCCAGAAGAAAACAGATACGCAGTATTTT; CDR3aa: CASSLGSSQKKTDTQYF
d_gene: NA; abundance: NA; v_gene: TRBV6-1; len: 11; j_gene: TRBJ2-1; CDR3nt: TGTGCCAGCAGTAGGCAGGGTGAGCAGTTCTTC; CDR3aa: CASSRQGEQFF
d_gene: NA; abundance: once; v_gene: TRBV27; len: 19; j_gene: TRBJ2-1; CDR3nt: TGTGCCAGCAGTTTATCTCGCGGTGGTAGCATCAATGGCATCAATGAGCAGTTCTTC; CDR3aa: CASSLSRGGSINGINEQFF